This TCR beta chain was found in a study of cytomegalovirus exposure and HLA in healthy donors (dated by TCRdb to 2016 to 2017). With regard to the full study: According to an earlier analysis of 587 of the donors, about 179 million T cells yielded 90 million to 130 million unique TCR beta sequences and about 300 Gb of sequence data. An early release covering 500 to 750 HLA-typed donors comprised 300 to 350 gigabases of sequencing data and around 86 million unique TCR sequences. A handful of DR-DQ haplotypes were treated as single units for association and clustering because of strong linkage in the cohort. To study patterns of TCR occurrence, a later analysis re-analyzed previously published TCR beta repertoires from around 700 donors and added high-resolution HLA genotyping. The study aimed to test whether signatures of past pathogen exposure could be identified by cataloging public T cell receptors. Every discovery cohort repertoire had been produced on one sequencing platform. Of the roughly 400 genotyped donors, over 65% fell in the genetic ancestry cluster associated with self-reported Caucasian donors. Alongside the repertoire data, information on donor age, sex, ethnicity and CMV serostatus was compiled. To decide whether each TCR beta V gene segment behaved as functional or pseudogenic, an earlier analysis of some 580 of the donors relied on high-throughput TCR beta sequencing. To predict cytomegalovirus infection status, the study combined high-throughput TCR immunosequencing, statistical association of individual TCRs with disease status, and machine learning. HLA typing covered class I and class II loci at four-digit resolution. Along with the approximately 600-subject first cohort, a separate validation cohort of over a hundred different subjects was used. Genome-wide SNP genotypes for about 65% of the 666 donors were used in a later genetic analysis, which treated that subset as a discovery cohort. Typing coverage varied by locus: roughly 629-630 donors for A, B, C, DRB1 and DQB1; 500 to 550 for DQA1; more than 600 for DPA1; approximately 470 for DPB1. Rather than drawing on any new phenotypic data, the later analysis identified candidate immune exposures from TCR beta sequences and the way those sequences occurred across donors. Among 350 to 400 genotyped donors of the cohort, an average of approximately 240,000 unique TCR beta nucleotide sequences were sequenced per donor, roughly 18% of them non-productive. The study profiled the T cell repertoires of 550 to 700 subjects by immunosequencing and related them to cytomegalovirus serostatus. The full study reports these points: A group of highly shared sequence variants was considered likely to be a technical artifact of the sequencing pipeline. In a later analysis, the rate of TCR association differed among HLA loci, with DRB1 alleles having the most associated TCRs and HLA-C alleles having the fewest. Linkage disequilibrium might explain the correlated functional status among segregating V segments, but an unknown experimental factor could not be excluded. Strong co-occurrence of HLA alleles, especially DR and DQ, made assigning TCR associations to individual alleles difficult. A later analysis found that most CMV-associated TCR beta chains appeared HLA-restricted, with HLA associations seemingly driven largely by CMV exposure. Because the 87-base-pair reads could not distinguish some IMGT-functional V segments, including TRBV6-2 and TRBV6-3, those segments were excluded. Because some donors lacked HLA typing at each locus, the association tests relied only on the typed subset. In a later genetic analysis, fewer N-insertions in productive TCRs were reported among donors in an Asian-associated ancestry cluster than the roughly 700-donor mean. A further reported finding was that TCR beta sequences accurately predicted the HLA-A and HLA-B alleles for most subjects in the first cohort. The study gave a list of 150 to 200 TCR beta chains associated with cytomegalovirus. Specific HLA alleles were associated with some 15,000 TCR beta sequences at a false discovery rate of 0.05 in a later analysis. The classifier was reported to diagnose cytomegalovirus status with high specificity and sensitivity in both the original cohort and the validation cohort. An earlier analysis of approximately 590 of the donors showed that most TCR beta V segments appeared in productive rearrangements either about 90% or about 30% of the time, which broadly matched IMGT annotations. CMV serostatus was the only immune exposure information available for the cohort. A later genetic analysis associated a missense DCLRE1C variant with V-gene and J-gene trimming of TCR beta chains, and an independent cohort replicated the association. In this cohort, only TCR beta chains were sequenced, and detectable features were limited by the absence of alpha or paired-chain data. A few of the identified cytomegalovirus-associated TCR beta chains were confirmed in vitro to be specific for cytomegalovirus antigens. It was suggested by the authors that the approach could potentially be generalized to other disease states and immunological phenotypes. Sequencing depth was assumed to be roughly uniform across donors in the presence/absence analyses, though that assumption may not hold. Compared with equally common non-associated chains, HLA-associated TCR beta chains in a later analysis were more clonally expanded and had lower generation probabilities. The earlier analysis of around 600 of the donors excluded approximately 15 rarely observed V segments, including chromosome 9 orphons, because counts were too low. Several of the top co-occurrence clusters appeared to be linked to parvovirus B19, influenza, CMV and Epstein-Barr virus, according to a later analysis. Across donors, most TCR sequences were observed very rarely, whereas some public TCRs were present in many individuals.

As concerns this clone: This clone's antigen is unknown. No much larger clone is present one base from it, and per-base qualities are unavailable.

Library generation was performed with the immunoSEQ multiplex PCR assay. For the multiplex PCR, a mixture combining 60 forward primers for TCR Vbeta segments and 13 reverse primers for TCR Jbeta segments was used. The CDR3 region of rearranged TCR beta genes was amplified from genomic DNA by a multiplex PCR assay. The amplified TCR beta libraries were sequenced on the Illumina HiSeq System as 87-base-pair reads. Concerning the study's data processing: A later analysis tallied 75 million to 85 million unique TCR beta chains across the 610 or so repertoires, and some 10 million of those chains were shared by two or more donors. To remove PCR and sequencing errors, raw reads were error-corrected and collapsed into unique sequences using a nearest-neighbor algorithm that merged closely related sequences. Alignment of CDR3 sequences to IMGT reference sequences was used to assign V, D and J gene segments. For a sequence to be retained, a match of at least six nucleotides to both a V gene segment and a J gene segment was required. A rearrangement was called productive if the CDR3 had no stop codons and remained in frame with V and J, and every other rearrangement was called non-productive. Following IMGT convention, CDR3 was defined as the stretch from the second conserved V-encoded cysteine to the conserved J-encoded phenylalanine. The earlier analysis of about 500 of the donors excluded sequences that lacked an unambiguous match to a single V gene segment. An earlier analysis of a few hundred of the donors classified V segments as functional when productive rearrangements were above 56.7% and as segregating when the standard deviation between donors was above 5%. A statistical classification framework was built to diagnose cytomegalovirus status from the catalog of TCR beta chain sequences. A later analysis assigned V and J genes by comparing TCR nucleotide sequences with IMGT/GENE-DB human TR gene sequences. In a later analysis, CDR3 sequences and most-parsimonious VDJ recombination scenarios were assigned using the TCRdist pipeline. A later analysis defined each TCR beta chain by its CDR3 amino acid sequence plus V-gene family, and excluded reads lacking a unique V-gene family. To address suspected cross-contamination and a sequencing artifact, a later analysis removed 592 highly shared, low-generation-probability nucleotide sequences. In a later analysis, a clonal expansion index for each public chain was calculated from normalized within-repertoire ranks of inferred template counts. In a later analysis, generation probabilities were computed using a VDJ recombination model fitted to out-of-frame rearrangements, and the results were checked against IGoR. In a later analysis, TCR-TCR, TCR-HLA and TCR-CMV co-occurrence was scored with hypergeometric tests, and a repertoire-size bias correction was applied to TCR pairs. In a later analysis, false discovery rates were estimated by permuting HLA or CMV assignments 20 times. In a later analysis, co-occurring TCRs were grouped using DBSCAN, with TCRdist sequence similarity added in when clustering inside HLA-allele-positive subsets. Repertoires with fewer than 30,000 or more than 120,000 public chains were left out of co-occurrence clustering, as were about five repertoires with anomalous nucleotide sharing. The table comes from immuneACCESS by way of TCRdb, which keeps in-frame sequences with V and J called. Part of the clones is missing from these tables; in studies checked, under half for an unresolved V gene and the rest for unknown reasons. V and J calls and clone size come straight from that table; D and trimming were deduced from the DNA. The sample table contains 95,000 to 150,000 clones; only one count was recorded for 83% of them. The ten largest make up 3.6% of the sample.

The cohort consisted of 666 healthy bone marrow donors. At the time of sampling, all cohort members were nominally healthy, though unrecorded immune exposures were likely present. The donor was CMV seropositive and was included in the group of 289 seropositive cohort members. A peripheral blood sample was provided by each donor, and peripheral blood mononuclear cells were used for TCR beta sequencing. The Qiagen DNeasy Blood Extraction Kit was used to extract genomic DNA from the blood cell samples. Including the terminal cysteine and phenylalanine, the CDR3 comprises 19 residues. CDR3 DNA is the only sequence kept; it has 57 bases, read in frame from the first base. CDR1 and CDR2 (LNHDA, SQIVND) derive from the germline V gene (reference sequence). V ends up 5 bases short and J 0 bases short, with an unmatched junction base count of 13.

The chain employs TRBV19 and TRBJ2-2, with 9 bases aligning to TRBD2. What was sequenced was PBMCs. The source is a woman between 40 and 50 years old in good health and CMV-seropositive. The CDR3 reads as follows: CASSDPTSGPHANTGELFF. At the DNA level, the sequence is TGTGCCAGTAGTGATCCTACTAGCGGGCCCCACGCGAACACCGGGGAGCTGTTTTTT.